The 29 T cell receptor beta chains below were found in one sample sequenced in a study of T cell repertoires in cytomegalovirus infection (dated by TCRdb to about 2019). The sample was run on an Illumina HiSeq 1500. In TCRdb, the public reads were trimmed at Q25 with fastp and aligned with MiXCR, with productive beta chains retained. Every CDR3 protein is listed once, alongside the most common genes and DNA of its rows. Counted in this sample were 550,000 to 700,000 distinct CDR3 sequences; 40% of them appeared once. Clones ranked in the top ten supply 48% of the sample. The sample's treatment or condition label, in plain terms: in vitro stimulation with specific CMV peptide epitopes to enrich CMV-specific T cells. These receptors lack a known antigen. Specimen: cultured PBMCs, collected from culture after CMV antigen stimulation. The receptors stem from a human donor in good health (CMV status not recorded). Some clones in this sample may be carry-over from other donors' samples.

At least ten counts were recorded for this clonotype. The V call is TRBV7-2, the J call TRBJ2-1; 8 bases fit TRBD2. The CDR3 totals 16 residues. Germline CDR1 SGHTA, CDR2 FQGNSA. After removal of 3 bases from V and 3 bases from J, the junction contained 7 bases not matched to a gene. CDR3 sequence reads: CASSFSSGRGYNEQFF. As DNA, the CDR3 is TGTGCCAGCAGCTTTTCCTCCGGGAGGGGCTACAATGAGCAGTTCTTC.

The chain recombines TRBV7-4 with TRBJ2-1; TRBD2 matches at 8 bases. V was clipped by 5 bases and J by 12 bases; unmatched bases: 9. CDR1 and CDR2 from the germline V gene are SGHVT and SQSDAQ. The CDR3 is made up of 13 amino acids. The CDR3, as DNA: TGTGCCAGCAGCCCCCGGGGGGGGGCGGGGCAGTTCTTC. Translated: CASSPRGGAGQFF.

This clonotype was seen at least ten times. This may be a read error: a much more frequent sequence differs by one nucleotide. The chain uses TRBV9 and TRBJ2-5; possible D gene TRBD2, 5 bases. Germline CDR1 reads SGDLS; CDR2 reads YYNGEE. This CDR3 has 12 amino acids. Trimming shortened V by 0 bases and J by 5 bases, and 5 bases separated the two germline ends. The CDR3 protein is CASSVAGETQYF. DNA of the CDR3: TGTGCCAGCAGCGTAGCGGGGGAGACCCAGTACTTC.

V and J are TRBV7-2 and TRBJ2-5; unclear D gene. Per germline, CDR1 SGHTA and CDR2 FQGNSA. The V end was cut by 5 bases, the J end by 2 bases, with 15 bases between. This CDR3 is 15 amino acids long. The CDR3 reads CASSPWSSLQETQYF. The CDR3 region has the DNA TGTGCCAGCAGCCCCTGGTCTTCTTTACAAGAGACCCAGTACTTC.

The chain uses TRBV7-9 and TRBJ1-4; a possible D gene is TRBD1 (5 bases). Looked up from germline, CDR1 is SEHNR and CDR2 is FQNEAQ (reference sequence). CDR3 length: 15 amino acids. V was clipped by 5 bases and J by 6 bases, with 16 bases between them. CDR3 amino acids: CASSPLGGAHEKLFF. The DNA of the CDR3 is TGTGCCAGCAGCCCCCTTGGAGGGGCGCATGAAAAACTGTTTTTT. The complete variable domain, with remaining parts taken from reference TRBV7-9 and TRBJ1-4, reads DTGVSQNPRHKITKRGQNVTFRCDPISEHNRLYWYRQTLGQGPEFLTYFQNEAQLEKSRLLSDRFSAERPKGSFSTLEIQRTEQGDSAMYLCASSPLGGAHEKLFFGSGTQLSVL.

The chain couples TRBV6-2 or TRBV6-3 to TRBJ2-1, with D perhaps TRBD1 or TRBD2 (5 bases each). This CDR3 region has 15 residues. CDR1 is MNHEY, CDR2 SVGEGT, per germline. Trimming shortened V by 4 bases and J by 9 bases, and 19 bases separated the two germline ends. The CDR3 nucleotides are TGTGCCAGCAGTTGCCCGGGGCCGATGTCGGGTGAGCAGTTCTTC. Residues: CASSCPGPMSGEQFF.

In its sample, this clonotype was seen a few times. The CDR3 DNA is TGTGCCAGCAGCGTAGCAACATGGCCGAATGAGCAGTTCTTC. It specifies CASSVATWPNEQFF. This chain joins TRBV11-2 and TRBJ2-1; D uncertain. The CDR3 loop spans 14 amino acids. Germline values: CDR1 SGHAT, CDR2 FQNNGV. V dropped 5 bases and J dropped 7 bases, with 15 bases sitting between them.

This clonotype was observed a handful of times. The chain joins TRBV6-1 to TRBJ1-6; no clear D. There are 15 residues in the CDR3. The germline V and J ends were trimmed by 3 bases and 10 bases, with 16 bases remaining between them. The germline V gene has CDR1 MNHNS and CDR2 SASEGT. This CDR3 reads CASSDEKGQASPLHF. CDR3 coding DNA: TGTGCCAGCAGTGACGAGAAGGGCCAAGCCTCACCCCTCCACTTT.

J is TRBJ1-4 and V is TRBV27; 7 bases are a match to TRBD1. Germline CDR1 and CDR2: MNHEY and SMNVEV (reference sequence). J gave up 8 bases and V 6 bases, and 18 bases lay outside the gene matches. The CDR3 extends over 17 amino acids. The CDR3 here is CASRPDRVPQAQEKLFF. CDR3 in DNA: TGTGCCAGCAGACCCGACAGGGTGCCCCAGGCGCAAGAAAAACTGTTTTTT.

This clonotype was seen a few times. V and J are TRBV4-3 and TRBJ2-1; 11 nucleotides match TRBD2. CDR1 and CDR2 from the germline V gene are LGHNA and YSLEER. The J segment lost 6 bases and the V segment lost 4 bases, leaving 11 bases of the junction unmatched. This CDR3 spans 17 amino acids. CDR3 protein: CASSLLPGTSGSNEQFF. The CDR3 bases are TGCGCCAGCAGCCTCTTACCCGGGACTAGCGGATCCAATGAGCAGTTCTTC.

The chain recombines TRBV11-2 with TRBJ2-5, with a possible D match to TRBD2 (6 bases). The CDR3 totals 14 residues. Trimming pared 5 bases from V and 4 bases from J, leaving 14 bases between. Germline V gene data show CDR1 as SGHAT and CDR2 as FQNNGV. The DNA for the CDR3 is TGTGCCAGCAGCCGGGACTTCGGCCCAGAGACCCAGTACTTC. Protein product: CASSRDFGPETQYF.

This clonotype was found a few times. The chain joins TRBV27 to TRBJ2-7; TRBD2 agrees at 8 bases. The V segment lost 3 bases and the J segment 5 bases; nucleotides outside the gene matches: 6. The CDR3 runs to 14 residues. CDR1 MNHEY and CDR2 SMNVEV come from the germline V gene (reference sequence). CDR3 residues: CASSFLPGLDEQYF. The CDR3 coding sequence is TGTGCCAGCAGTTTCCTCCCGGGACTAGACGAGCAGTACTTC.

This clonotype was detected a few times. The chain carries TRBV7-9 and TRBJ1-1; 9 positions match TRBD1. Germline lookup yields CDR1 SEHNR and CDR2 FQNEAQ (reference sequence). The CDR3 runs to 16 residues. Unmatched junction bases numbered 14, after V lost 6 bases and J lost 6 bases. The CDR3 is CASSFWTGALRAEAFF. DNA of the CDR3: TGTGCCAGCAGTTTTTGGACAGGGGCCCTACGAGCTGAAGCTTTCTTT. The full variable domain, its missing parts supplied by reference TRBV7-9 and TRBJ1-1, is DTGVSQNPRHKITKRGQNVTFRCDPISEHNRLYWYRQTLGQGPEFLTYFQNEAQLEKSRLLSDRFSAERPKGSFSTLEIQRTEQGDSAMYLCASSFWTGALRAEAFFGQGTRLTVV.

This clonotype was detected many times. The chain employs TRBV7-9 and TRBJ1-1, with D possibly being TRBD1 (5 bases). Germline CDR1 reads SEHNR; CDR2 reads FQNEAQ (reference sequence). V was clipped by 1 base and J by 4 bases, with 16 bases between them. CDR3 length: 16 residues. For the CDR3, the DNA is TGTGCCAGCAGCTTAGGAACAGGTAGTGTGGGCACTGAAGCTTTCTTT. Its protein product is CASSLGTGSVGTEAFF.

This clonotype was seen more than once but under ten times. This chain uses TRBV7-7 with TRBJ2-6; 9 positions agree with TRBD1. CDR3 length: 20 amino acids. Germline values: CDR1 SSHAT, CDR2 FNYEAQ (reference sequence). V shed 2 bases and J 2 bases; nucleotides not matched to a gene: 13. The CDR3 loop reads CASSLRLVGQGPAGANVLTF. The CDR3 coding sequence is TGTGCCAGCAGCTTAAGGCTAGTGGGACAGGGACCTGCTGGGGCCAACGTCCTGACTTTC.

This chain connects TRBV19 to TRBJ1-4; 9 bases agree with TRBD1. Unmatched junction bases numbered 9, after V lost 6 bases and J lost 7 bases. Germline V gene lookup returns CDR1 LNHDA and CDR2 SQIVND (reference sequence). This CDR3 has 15 amino acids. In DNA, the CDR3 is TGTGCCAGTAGCCTGAACAGGGGGCGCGGTGAAAAACTGTTTTTT. This codes for CASSLNRGRGEKLFF.

The chain couples TRBV7-4 to TRBJ2-7; D possibly corresponds to TRBD2 (5 bases). Germline V CDR1 and CDR2: SGHVT, SQSDAQ. This CDR3 comprises 13 residues. The germline V and J ends were trimmed by 1 base and 5 bases, with 9 bases remaining between them. This CDR3 reads CASSLGWRNEQYF. The DNA of the CDR3 is TGTGCCAGCAGCTTAGGGTGGAGGAACGAGCAGTACTTC.

This clonotype was observed a handful of times. Here the CDR3 DNA reads TGCAGTGCTAGAGATCTGAGCGGGAGGGCCTCCTACAATGAGCAGTTCTTC. Its translation is CSARDLSGRASYNEQFF. The chain uses TRBV20-1 and TRBJ2-1; TRBD2 matches at 10 bases. This CDR3 spans 17 amino acids. The V gene end was trimmed by 0 bases and the J gene end by 0 bases; junction bases not matched to a gene: 5. Germline V CDR1 and CDR2: DFQATT, SNEGSKA (reference sequence).

The chain links TRBV11-3 to TRBJ1-1; D is possibly TRBD1 (6 bases). The V gene lost 0 bases and the J gene lost 7 bases, with 9 bases spanning the gap. The germline V gene has CDR1 SGHNT and CDR2 YENEEA. The CDR3 loop spans 13 amino acids. The CDR3 reads CASSLDRGYEAFF. CDR3 coding DNA: TGTGCCAGCAGCTTAGATAGGGGGTATGAAGCTTTCTTT.

The genes are TRBV2 and TRBJ1-4; D gene ambiguous. The V end lost 2 bases, the J end lost 2 bases, and 9 bases lay between the germline ends. The CDR3 totals 15 residues. Germline V CDR1 and CDR2: SNHLY, FYNNEI. DNA of the CDR3: TGTGCCAGCAGTGAACTCGAGGCGACTAATGAAAAACTGTTTTTT. Protein: CASSELEATNEKLFF.

This clonotype occurred once. The rearrangement links TRBV11-2 to TRBJ2-3, with D perhaps TRBD1 (5 bases). V was cut by 5 bases and J by 3 bases, with 15 bases left in between. Germline CDR1 and CDR2: SGHAT and FQNNGV. The CDR3 is 15 residues long. The CDR3 DNA sequence: TGTGCCAGCAGCCCGCAAATCCGACAGACAGATACGCAGTATTTT. Translated, it gives CASSPQIRQTDTQYF.

This clonotype was seen more than once but under ten times. The chain couples TRBV28 to TRBJ2-5; D is ambiguous. The V and J ends lost 6 bases and 5 bases respectively, with 10 bases between them. The CDR3 is made up of 12 amino acids. Germline V CDR1 and CDR2: MDHEN, SYDVKM. CDR3 amino acids: CASSTGWETQYF. DNA of the CDR3: TGTGCCAGCAGCACCGGATGGGAGACCCAGTACTTC.

V is TRBV29-1 and J is TRBJ2-4; 8 positions match TRBD1. V shed 7 bases and J 3 bases; nucleotides not matched to a gene: 2. The CDR3 runs 12 residues. Germline lookup yields CDR1 SQVTM and CDR2 ANQGSEA. CDR3 amino acids: CSAGQGKNIQYF. The CDR3 DNA sequence: TGCAGCGCCGGACAGGGCAAAAACATTCAGTACTTC.

The chain carries TRBV11-2 and TRBJ2-7; TRBD2 matches 7 bases. There are 16 residues in the CDR3. V shed 3 bases and J 0 bases; nucleotides not matched to a gene: 8. In germline, CDR1 is SGHAT, CDR2 FQNNGV. This CDR3 is CASSFRPSGGSYEQYF. The CDR3, as DNA: TGTGCCAGCAGCTTCAGGCCTAGCGGTGGCTCCTACGAGCAGTACTTC.

The V gene is TRBV12-3 or TRBV12-4, the J gene TRBJ2-1; either TRBD1 or TRBD2 may fit D (5 bases each). V was shortened by 6 bases and J by 4 bases, with 22 bases between the two germline ends. This CDR3 has 17 residues. The CDR3 spells CASSPKSPGPTYNEQFF. CDR3 nucleotide sequence: TGTGCCAGCAGCCCAAAATCCCCGGGACCAACGTACAATGAGCAGTTCTTC.

V is TRBV23-1 and J is TRBJ2-5, with D possibly TRBD1 on 6 matching bases. TRBV23-1 falls under the ORF class, with uncertain function. CDR3 length equals 14 residues. V lost 3 bases, J lost 5 bases, and 13 bases lay in between. The CDR3 here is CASSHWGPGETQYF. CDR3 DNA sequence: TGCGCCAGCAGTCATTGGGGGCCAGGGGAGACCCAGTACTTC.

The rearrangement joins TRBV18 to TRBJ2-3; no clear D. CDR3 length equals 15 residues. Germline V lookup: CDR1 KGHSH, CDR2 LQKENI. The V gene lost 2 bases and the J gene lost 2 bases, with 11 bases spanning the gap. The CDR3 reads CASSPRQLFTDTQYF. The CDR3 DNA reads TGTGCCAGCTCACCAAGGCAGCTCTTCACAGATACGCAGTATTTT.

V usage is TRBV11-2 and J usage is TRBJ2-7, with 7 bases identical to TRBD2. Trimming cost V 3 bases and J 9 bases; bases outside gene matches: 5. CDR1 is SGHAT, CDR2 FQNNGV, per germline. This CDR3 is built from 12 residues. CDR3 DNA: TGTGCCAGCAGCTTCACTCGCGGGGGGCAGTACTTC. Its protein product is CASSFTRGGQYF.

Many counts were recorded for this clonotype. V is TRBV7-2 and J is TRBJ2-5, with D tentatively TRBD2 (5 bases). Germline-derived CDR1 and CDR2 are SGHTA and FQGNSA. Trimming cost V 5 bases and J 5 bases, with 6 bases left between them. This CDR3 contains 11 residues. CDR3: CASSRGETQYF. The CDR3 nucleotides are TGTGCCAGCAGCAGAGGGGAGACCCAGTACTTC.